This T cell receptor (beta chain) was sequenced in a study of lymphopenia after photon versus proton radiotherapy. Clones were read by immunoSEQ multiplex PCR, and TCRdb kept only the in-frame ones, dropping some. The sample consists of 50,000 to 60,000 clones, 92% of them appearing once. In the case of this clone: Antigen: not known.

V gave up 4 bases and J gave up 3 bases, with 13 bases separating them. Germline V gene lookup returns CDR1 ENHRY and CDR2 SYGVKD. The CDR3 is 15 amino acids. General study points: Photon-treated patients lost naive T cells and TCR diversity; proton-treated stayed stable. Only patients who died were analyzed for survival; proton advantage is unproven.

The genes are TRBV10-3 and TRBJ1-5, with no clear D. The receptor was derived from a woman aged 40-49 years with cholangiocarcinoma. The source was peripheral blood, collected from a patient treated with photon-based radiotherapy. CDR3: CAISGSTEDNQPQHF. The CDR3 bases are TGTGCCATCAGTGGGTCGACTGAAGACAATCAGCCCCAGCATTTT.